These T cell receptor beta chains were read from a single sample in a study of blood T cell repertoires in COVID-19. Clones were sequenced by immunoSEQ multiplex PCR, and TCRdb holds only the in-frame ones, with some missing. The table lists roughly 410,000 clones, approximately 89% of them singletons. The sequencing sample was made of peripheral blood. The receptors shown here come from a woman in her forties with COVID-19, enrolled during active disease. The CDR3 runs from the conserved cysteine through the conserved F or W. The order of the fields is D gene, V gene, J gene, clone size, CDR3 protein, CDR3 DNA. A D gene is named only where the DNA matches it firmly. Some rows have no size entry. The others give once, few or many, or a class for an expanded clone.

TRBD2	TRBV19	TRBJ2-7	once	CASSIGGGSSYEQYF	TGTGCCAGTAGTATCGGCGGGGGTAGCTCCTACGAGCAGTACTTC
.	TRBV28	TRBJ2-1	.	CASSFQGTYNEQFF	TGTGCCAGCAGTTTCCAGGGTACTTACAATGAGCAGTTCTTC
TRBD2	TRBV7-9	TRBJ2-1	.	CASSFDRIAGTDNEQFF	TGTGCCAGCAGCTTTGACAGAATAGCGGGTACCGACAATGAGCAGTTCTTC
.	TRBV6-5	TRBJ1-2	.	CASSRVNNYGYTF	TGTGCCAGCAGTAGAGTGAACAACTATGGCTACACCTTC
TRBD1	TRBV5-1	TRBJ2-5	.	CASSSLSKGAGETQYF	TGCGCCAGCAGCTCCCTCTCGAAGGGGGCCGGGGAGACCCAGTACTTC
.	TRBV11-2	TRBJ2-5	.	CASSVHPRAQETQYF	TGTGCCAGCAGCGTGCACCCCAGGGCCCAAGAGACCCAGTACTTC
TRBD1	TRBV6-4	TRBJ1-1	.	CASSPRGQGEAFF	TGTGCCAGCAGTCCCAGGGGGCAGGGTGAAGCTTTCTTT
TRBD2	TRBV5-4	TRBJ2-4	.	CASGPPQASGAGKNIQYF	TGTGCCAGCGGGCCCCCCCAGGCTAGCGGGGCGGGGAAAAACATTCAGTACTTC
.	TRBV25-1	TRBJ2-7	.	CASSRGLNYEQYF	TGTGCCAGCTCCCGTGGACTCAACTACGAGCAGTACTTC
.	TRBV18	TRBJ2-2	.	CASSGKNGGTGELFF	TGTGCCAGCTCGGGAAAGAACGGGGGCACCGGGGAGCTGTTTTTT
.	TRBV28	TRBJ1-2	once	CASSLTGGGWVGYTF	TGTGCCAGCAGTTTGACCGGGGGGGGTTGGGTTGGCTACACCTTC
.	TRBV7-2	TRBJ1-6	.	CASSRRSRMPNNSPLHF	TGTGCCAGCAGCCGTCGATCCAGGATGCCTAATAATTCACCCCTCCACTTT
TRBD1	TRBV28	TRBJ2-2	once	CASSLGTGDGELFF	TGTGCCAGCAGTTTAGGGACAGGGGACGGGGAGCTGTTTTTT
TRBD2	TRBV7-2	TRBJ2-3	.	CASSSGPGLAGGGDTQYF	TGTGCCAGCAGCTCGGGGCCCGGACTAGCGGGAGGAGGGGATACGCAGTATTTT
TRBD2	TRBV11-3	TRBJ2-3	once	CASSLRSGRGTDTQYF	TGTGCCAGCAGCTTAAGGAGCGGGAGAGGCACAGATACGCAGTATTTT
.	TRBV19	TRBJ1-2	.	CASSAILYGYTF	TGTGCCAGTAGTGCGATACTATATGGCTACACCTTC
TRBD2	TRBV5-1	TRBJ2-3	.	CASIPLAGGADTQYF	TGCGCCAGCATCCCACTAGCGGGGGGGGCAGATACGCAGTATTTT
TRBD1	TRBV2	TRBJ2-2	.	CASRNQGVGTGELFF	TGTGCCAGCAGGAACCAGGGGGTCGGCACCGGGGAGCTGTTTTTT
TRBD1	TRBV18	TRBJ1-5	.	CASSLGQGGNQPQHF	TGTGCCAGCTCACTGGGACAGGGAGGCAATCAGCCCCAGCATTTT
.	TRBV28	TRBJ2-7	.	CASSFDRSNLFSSYEQYF	TGTGCCAGCAGTTTCGACAGGTCAAACCTCTTTAGCTCCTACGAGCAGTACTTC
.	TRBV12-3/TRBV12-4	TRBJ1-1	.	CASSSDTNTEAFF	TGTGCCAGCAGTTCGGACACCAACACTGAAGCTTTCTTT
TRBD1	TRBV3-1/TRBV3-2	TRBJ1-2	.	CASSLNPTGGGYTF	TGTGCCAGCAGCCTGAACCCGACAGGGGGCGGCTACACCTTC
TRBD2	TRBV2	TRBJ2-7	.	CASSPPGLAGAYEQYF	TGTGCCAGCAGCCCACCGGGACTAGCGGGAGCCTACGAGCAGTACTTC
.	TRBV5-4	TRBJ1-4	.	CASSLSTVSEKLFF	TGTGCCAGCAGCTTGTCGACAGTTAGTGAAAAACTGTTTTTT
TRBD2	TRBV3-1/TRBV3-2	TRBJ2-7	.	CASSPGLAGRYEQYF	TGTGCCAGCAGCCCGGGACTAGCGGGACGCTACGAGCAGTACTTC
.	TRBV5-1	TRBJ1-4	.	CASSLQPIDAARYEKLFF	TGCGCCAGCAGCTTGCAACCCATCGACGCGGCTCGCTATGAAAAACTGTTTTTT
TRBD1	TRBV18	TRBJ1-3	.	CASSRNAGGAAGNTIYF	TGTGCCAGCTCACGTAACGCAGGGGGCGCCGCTGGAAACACCATATATTTT
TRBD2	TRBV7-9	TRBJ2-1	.	CASSASGGPHLQFF	TGTGCCAGCAGCGCTAGCGGGGGGCCTCATCTGCAGTTCTTC
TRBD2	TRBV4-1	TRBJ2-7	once	CASSQGLAGEQYF	TGCGCCAGCAGCCAAGGACTAGCGGGGGAGCAGTACTTC
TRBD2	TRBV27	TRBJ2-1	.	CASSTSGRNEQFF	TGTGCCAGCTCGACCAGCGGGAGGAATGAGCAGTTCTTC
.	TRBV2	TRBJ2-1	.	CASRGTSSWSYNEQFF	TGTGCCAGCAGGGGAACTAGCAGCTGGTCCTACAATGAGCAGTTCTTC
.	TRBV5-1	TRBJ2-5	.	CASSLSGAGETQYF	TGCGCCAGCAGCTTGTCTGGTGCAGGGGAGACCCAGTACTTC
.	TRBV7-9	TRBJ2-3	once	CASSLSDYNTDTQYF	TGTGCCAGCAGCTTATCTGACTATAACACAGATACGCAGTATTTT
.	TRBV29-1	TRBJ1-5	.	CSDPAWGPYNQPQHF	TGCAGCGATCCCGCATGGGGGCCCTACAATCAGCCCCAGCATTTT
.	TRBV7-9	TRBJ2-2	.	CASSAGSNTGELFF	TGTGCCAGCAGTGCAGGATCGAACACCGGGGAGCTGTTTTTT
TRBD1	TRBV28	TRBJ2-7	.	CASTKSRTGVAYEQCF	TGTGCCAGCACTAAGAGCCGGACAGGGGTGGCCTACGAGCAGTGCTTC
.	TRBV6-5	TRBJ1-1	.	CASSRNRLDSEAFF	TGTGCCAGCAGTCGCAACCGATTGGACAGTGAAGCTTTCTTT
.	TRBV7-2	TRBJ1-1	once	CASSLAWGGTEAFF	TGTGCCAGCAGCTTAGCGTGGGGGGGAACTGAAGCTTTCTTT
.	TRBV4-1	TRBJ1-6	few	CASSQATGSPLHF	TGCGCCAGCAGCCAAGCCACTGGGAGCCCCCTCCACTTT
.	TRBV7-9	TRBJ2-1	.	CASSSAFRGADYNEQFF	TGTGCCAGCAGCTCCGCCTTCCGGGGGGCAGACTACAATGAGCAGTTCTTC
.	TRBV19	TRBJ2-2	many	CASKDSGGTGELFF	TGTGCCAGTAAAGACTCCGGCGGGACCGGGGAGCTGTTTTTT